A selection of T cell receptor beta chains follows, all from one sample in a study of blood T cell repertoires in COVID-19. The method was immunoSEQ multiplex PCR; TCRdb's version includes in-frame clones alone and lacks a portion of them. The data hold 180,000 or so clones, with less than 85% observed a single time. The sample was PBMCs or T cells enriched from blood (not recorded which). These receptors were collected from a woman in her 50s who had recovered from COVID-19. Both conserved end residues are part of each CDR3. D genes are given only for firm matches. Clone size, where shown, is once, few, many, or a class for clones that have expanded.

>TRBD1|TRBJ1-2|NA|TRBV4-3
CASSQVTGTGGDRTF
TGCGCCAGCAGCCAAGTTACCGGGACAGGGGGCGATCGCACCTTC
>TRBD1|TRBJ1-5|once|TRBV28
CASSLVRGNQPQHF
TGTGCCAGCAGTTTGGTCAGGGGGAATCAGCCCCAGCATTTT
>NA|TRBJ1-2|NA|TRBV5-4
CASAGGASGYTF
TGTGCCTCCGCGGGGGGCGCTTCTGGCTACACCTTC
>NA|TRBJ1-5|NA|TRBV28
CASSLRGAMSQPQHF
TGTGCCAGCAGTTTACGGGGGGCTATGAGTCAGCCCCAGCATTTT
>NA|TRBJ2-1|NA|TRBV12-3/TRBV12-4
CASSFSPEQFF
TGTGCCAGCAGTTTCTCCCCTGAGCAGTTCTTC
>NA|TRBJ1-2|once|TRBV6-1
CASSDWADYGYTF
TGTGCCAGCAGTGATTGGGCCGACTATGGCTACACCTTC
>NA|TRBJ1-6|NA|TRBV21-1
CASSRVSPTGKLNSPLHF
TGTGCCAGCAGTCGAGTATCTCCAACAGGGAAGTTAAATTCACCCCTCCACTTT
>TRBD1|TRBJ1-1|NA|TRBV6-6
CASSRLTPGTVNTEAFF
TGTGCCAGCAGTCGCCTAACCCCCGGGACAGTGAACACTGAAGCTTTCTTT
>NA|TRBJ1-3|NA|TRBV3-1/TRBV3-2
CASSQWETGNTIYF
TGTGCCAGCAGCCAATGGGAGACTGGAAACACCATATATTTT
>NA|TRBJ1-2|NA|TRBV27
CASSPREGYGYTF
TGTGCCAGCAGTCCCCGAGAGGGCTATGGCTACACCTTC
>NA|TRBJ2-1|NA|TRBV9
CASSVPGSRYNEQFF
TGTGCCAGCAGCGTGCCCGGGAGTCGGTACAATGAGCAGTTCTTC
>TRBD1|TRBJ1-2|few|TRBV12-3/TRBV12-4
CASSVSGGYGYTF
TGTGCCAGCAGTGTATCAGGGGGCTATGGCTACACCTTC
>NA|TRBJ1-6|NA|TRBV10-3
CAITESVDSPLHF
TGTGCCATCACCGAGAGTGTGGATTCACCCCTCCACTTT
>TRBD1|TRBJ1-2|NA|TRBV3-1/TRBV3-2
CASRAAGGNGYTF
TGTGCCAGCAGGGCCGCAGGGGGCAATGGCTACACCTTC
>TRBD1|TRBJ2-5|NA|TRBV14
CASSQRVMRQGQETQYF
TGTGCCAGCTCCCAAAGGGTGATGCGACAGGGACAAGAGACCCAGTACTTC
>NA|TRBJ1-2|NA|TRBV28
CASSSGGANYGYTF
TGTGCCAGCAGTTCCGGGGGGGCCAACTATGGCTACACCTTC
>NA|TRBJ1-2|NA|TRBV19
CASSIDGGALGYTF
TGTGCCAGTAGTATAGATGGGGGGGCGCTTGGCTACACCTTC
>NA|TRBJ1-2|NA|TRBV5-1
CASSFQNRDGYTF
TGCGCCAGCAGCTTTCAGAACAGGGATGGCTACACCTTC
>TRBD1|TRBJ2-1|NA|TRBV4-3
CASSQEMARGPDEQFF
TGCGCCAGCAGCCAGGAGATGGCCAGGGGGCCGGATGAGCAGTTCTTC
>TRBD1|TRBJ1-6|NA|TRBV30
CAWSRPDRVGSPLHF
TGTGCCTGGAGTCGCCCGGACAGGGTGGGCTCACCCCTCCACTTT
>TRBD1|TRBJ1-6|once|TRBV19
CASSKRQGWGSPLHF
TGTGCCAGTAGTAAAAGACAGGGATGGGGTTCACCCCTCCACTTT
>NA|TRBJ1-2|NA|TRBV11-2
CASSLDLQGGYTF
TGTGCCAGCAGCTTGGACTTACAGGGTGGCTACACCTTC
>NA|TRBJ1-2|once|TRBV12-3/TRBV12-4
CASSLLSGDGYTF
TGTGCCAGCAGTTTATTATCCGGTGATGGCTACACCTTC
>NA|TRBJ1-1|NA|TRBV5-1
CASSNRASPEAFF
TGCGCCAGCAGCAACAGGGCAAGCCCTGAAGCTTTCTTT
>NA|TRBJ1-2|NA|TRBV30
CAWSPGGGQGYGYTF
TGTGCCTGGAGTCCTGGCGGGGGGCAGGGCTATGGCTACACCTTC
>NA|TRBJ2-2|NA|TRBV5-1
CASSLDGWTGELFF
TGCGCCAGCAGCTTGGACGGGTGGACCGGGGAGCTGTTTTTT
>NA|TRBJ1-6|NA|TRBV9
CASTQWRDSSPLHF
TGTGCCAGCACCCAGTGGAGGGATAGCTCACCCCTCCACTTT
>NA|TRBJ1-6|NA|TRBV30
CAWSVGSPLHF
TGTGCCTGGAGTGTCGGTTCACCCCTCCACTTT
>TRBD1|TRBJ1-4|NA|TRBV5-8
CASSPGTANEKLFF
TGTGCCAGCAGCCCCGGGACAGCTAATGAAAAACTGTTTTTT
>TRBD2|TRBJ2-3|NA|TRBV30
CACTLAGPADTQYF
TGTGCCTGTACATTAGCGGGACCGGCAGATACGCAGTATTTT
>NA|TRBJ1-1|NA|TRBV5-1
CASSFLPTANTEAFF
TGCGCCAGCAGCTTCCTGCCGACAGCAAACACTGAAGCTTTCTTT
>NA|TRBJ1-2|NA|TRBV28
CASSRTGPYGYTF
TGTGCCAGCAGCAGAACAGGGCCCTATGGCTACACCTTC
>NA|TRBJ2-5|NA|TRBV12-3/TRBV12-4
CASSREATQYF
TGTGCCAGCAGTCGCGAGGCGACCCAGTACTTC